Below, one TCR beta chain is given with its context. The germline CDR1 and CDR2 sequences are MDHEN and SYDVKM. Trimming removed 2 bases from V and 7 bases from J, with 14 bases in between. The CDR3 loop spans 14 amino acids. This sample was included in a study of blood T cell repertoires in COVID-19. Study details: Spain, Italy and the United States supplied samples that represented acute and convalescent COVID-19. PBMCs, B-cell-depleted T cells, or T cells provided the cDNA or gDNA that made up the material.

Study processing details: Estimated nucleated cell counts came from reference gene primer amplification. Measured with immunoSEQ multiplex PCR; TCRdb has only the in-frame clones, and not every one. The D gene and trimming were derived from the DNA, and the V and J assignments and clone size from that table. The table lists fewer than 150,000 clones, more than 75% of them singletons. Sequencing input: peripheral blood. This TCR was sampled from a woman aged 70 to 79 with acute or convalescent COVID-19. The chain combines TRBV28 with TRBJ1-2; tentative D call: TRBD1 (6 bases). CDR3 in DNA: TGTGCCAGCAGTTTAGGCGGGGGGCAGAGTGGCTACACCTTC. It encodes CASSLGGGQSGYTF.